A selection of T cell receptor beta chains follows, all from one sample in a study of CD8+ T cells in alopecia areata. TCRdb's table, derived via immunoSEQ multiplex PCR, lists solely in-frame clones and lacks some. The sample consists of 120,000 to 150,000 clones, approximately 86% of them appearing once. This material consisted of CD8+ T cells sorted from blood, taken at week 4, from a patient treated with tofacitinib. The receptors come from a human donor with alopecia areata. Each CDR3 is given with its conserved first and last residue. A D gene is named only where the DNA matches it firmly. Only some rows state a clone size, as once, few, many or a class for expanded clones.

D,size,J,V,CDR3,DNA
TRBD1,-,TRBJ1-1,TRBV7-9,CASSAKQGDFMNTEAFF,TGTGCCAGCAGCGCGAAACAGGGGGACTTCATGAACACTGAAGCTTTCTTT
TRBD1,few,TRBJ1-2,TRBV19,CASSMKTGGAYGYTF,TGTGCCAGTAGTATGAAGACAGGGGGAGCCTATGGCTACACCTTC
-,-,TRBJ2-7,TRBV29-1,CSVAPPGKAYEQYF,TGCAGCGTAGCACCTCCCGGGAAGGCCTACGAGCAGTACTTC
TRBD2,-,TRBJ2-7,TRBV7-9,CASSLVSSGGLYEQYF,TGTGCCAGCAGCTTAGTTTCTAGCGGGGGCCTCTACGAGCAGTACTTC
-,-,TRBJ2-1,TRBV5-4,CASSLAYNEQFF,TGTGCCAGCAGCTTGGCCTACAATGAGCAGTTCTTC
TRBD2,-,TRBJ2-7,TRBV10-3,CAIGPAGASEQYF,TGTGCCATCGGACCCGCGGGAGCTAGCGAGCAGTACTTC
-,few,TRBJ2-5,TRBV25-1,CASSGGQETQYF,TGTGCCAGCAGTGGGGGGCAAGAGACCCAGTACTTC
-,-,TRBJ2-7,TRBV29-1,CSVELAGGGYEQYF,TGCAGCGTTGAACTGGCCGGGGGCGGGTACGAGCAGTACTTC
-,-,TRBJ2-5,TRBV7-6,CASSRTDSQTQYF,TGTGCCAGCAGCCGAACCGACAGTCAGACCCAGTACTTC
-,many,TRBJ1-6,TRBV6-1,CASSSGESSPLHF,TGTGCCAGCAGCTCAGGGGAAAGTTCACCCCTCCACTTT
-,-,TRBJ1-1,TRBV4-1,CASSQVAGGGTEAFF,TGCGCCAGCAGCCAAGTAGCGGGGGGGGGCACTGAAGCTTTCTTT
TRBD1,-,TRBJ2-2,TRBV13,CASSHGQGNTGELFF,TGTGCCAGCAGTCACGGACAGGGGAACACCGGGGAGCTGTTTTTT
TRBD2,-,TRBJ2-1,TRBV5-1,CASTPYSGSDNEQFF,TGCGCCAGCACCCCCTATAGCGGGAGCGACAATGAGCAGTTCTTC
-,-,TRBJ1-1,TRBV9,CASTTGSNTEAFF,TGTGCCAGCACTACCGGATCGAACACTGAAGCTTTCTTT
TRBD1,-,TRBJ2-5,TRBV7-3,CASSPTGGGIETQYF,TGTGCCAGCTCCCCGACAGGGGGGGGAATCGAGACCCAGTACTTC
TRBD1,few,TRBJ1-1,TRBV19,CASRTGLEAFF,TGTGCCAGCCGGACAGGGCTTGAAGCTTTCTTT
TRBD2,once,TRBJ2-1,TRBV7-3,CASSLTSGGYKNNEQFF,TGTGCCAGCAGCTTAACTAGCGGGGGGTATAAAAACAATGAGCAGTTCTTC
-,-,TRBJ2-1,TRBV29-1,CSVVHEGGIYEQFF,TGCAGCGTGGTACACGAGGGGGGTATATATGAGCAGTTCTTC
-,-,TRBJ2-7,TRBV29-1,CSVGDIYYEQYF,TGCAGCGTTGGGGACATCTACTACGAGCAGTACTTC
-,-,TRBJ1-1,TRBV29-1,CSVESWNMNTEAFF,TGCAGCGTTGAATCGTGGAATATGAACACTGAAGCTTTCTTT
-,-,TRBJ1-1,TRBV7-9,CASSRVSGDTEAFF,TGTGCCAGCAGTAGGGTCTCAGGGGACACTGAAGCTTTCTTT
-,-,TRBJ1-2,TRBV19,CASSISGGEYGYTF,TGTGCCAGTAGTATTTCCGGGGGCGAGTATGGCTACACCTTC
-,-,TRBJ1-1,TRBV27,CASSLWGDNTEAFF,TGTGCCAGCAGTTTATGGGGGGACAACACTGAAGCTTTCTTT
-,-,TRBJ2-3,TRBV27,CASILTDTQYF,TGTGCCAGCATCCTCACAGATACGCAGTATTTT
-,-,TRBJ2-7,TRBV29-1,CSAELQTGEQYF,TGCAGCGCTGAATTGCAAACTGGCGAGCAGTACTTC
TRBD1,-,TRBJ1-2,TRBV2,CASKNTGADGYTF,TGTGCCAGCAAAAACACAGGGGCGGATGGCTACACCTTC
-,-,TRBJ2-3,TRBV5-4,CASSLGGSAGDTQYF,TGTGCCAGCAGCTTGGGGGGATCTGCTGGGGATACGCAGTATTTT
-,-,TRBJ2-5,TRBV30,CAWRQGNQETQYF,TGTGCCTGGAGACAGGGTAACCAAGAGACCCAGTACTTC
-,-,TRBJ2-5,TRBV4-2,CASSQTTQETQYF,TGTGCCAGCAGCCAGACGACCCAAGAGACCCAGTACTTC